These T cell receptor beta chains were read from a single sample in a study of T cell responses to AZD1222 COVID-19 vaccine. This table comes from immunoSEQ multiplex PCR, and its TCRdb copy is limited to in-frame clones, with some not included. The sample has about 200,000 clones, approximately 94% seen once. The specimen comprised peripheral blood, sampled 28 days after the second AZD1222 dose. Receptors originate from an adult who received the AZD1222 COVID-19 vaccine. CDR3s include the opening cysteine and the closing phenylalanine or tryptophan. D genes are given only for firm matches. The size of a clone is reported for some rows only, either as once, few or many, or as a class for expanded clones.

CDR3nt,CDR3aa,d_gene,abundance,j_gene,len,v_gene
TGCAGCGTTCTCGGACAGGGGATTATATCAGATACGCAGTATTTT,CSVLGQGIISDTQYF,TRBD1,.,TRBJ2-3,15,TRBV29-1
TGTGCCAGCAGCTATGCGGTTCTGGGAAAACTGTTTTTT,CASSYAVLGKLFF,.,.,TRBJ1-4,13,TRBV5-4
TGTGCCAGCAGTACTCGGGACAGGGTGTTGGGTGGCTACACCTTC,CASSTRDRVLGGYTF,TRBD1,.,TRBJ1-2,15,TRBV27
TGCGCCAGCAGCTTGGAAGGGAGGAATGAAAAACTGTTTTTT,CASSLEGRNEKLFF,.,.,TRBJ1-4,14,TRBV5-1
TGTGCCAGTAGTCCCTGGGCCCCCCCCCGTGGATCACCCCTCCACTTT,CASSPWAPPRGSPLHF,.,few,TRBJ1-6,16,TRBV19
TGTGCCAGCTCACCATTGGACAGGGAATTAATTCCTGAAGCTTTCTTT,CASSPLDRELIPEAFF,TRBD1,.,TRBJ1-1,16,TRBV18
TGTGCCAGCAGTGGACAGGGGACCGGGGCCAACGTCCTGACTTTC,CASSGQGTGANVLTF,TRBD1,.,TRBJ2-6,15,TRBV6-6
TGTGCCTGGAGTGGGACAGGGTGGGAGACCCAGTACTTC,CAWSGTGWETQYF,TRBD1,once,TRBJ2-5,13,TRBV30
TGTGCCAGCAGAGCAGGGGAACAGTTCTTC,CASRAGEQFF,.,.,TRBJ2-1,10,TRBV25-1
TGTGCCAGCAGCTTGGATTGGCGAGAGACCCAGTACTTC,CASSLDWRETQYF,.,once,TRBJ2-5,13,TRBV5-8
TGCGCCAGCAGCCAAGATTCAGGCACTATCGGGGGCTACACCTTC,CASSQDSGTIGGYTF,.,few,TRBJ1-2,15,TRBV4-3
TGCGCCAGCAGCCAAGATCTTGTTGGGAGCTCTGGAAACACCATATATTTT,CASSQDLVGSSGNTIYF,.,.,TRBJ1-3,17,TRBV4-1
TGTGCCAGCAGCAAAGTAATAAGGGACAGGGGGCGGAATTCACCCCTCCACTTT,CASSKVIRDRGRNSPLHF,.,.,TRBJ1-6,18,TRBV21-1
TGCGCCAGCAACATCGGACAGGGGATCTATGGCTACACCTTC,CASNIGQGIYGYTF,TRBD1,.,TRBJ1-2,14,TRBV5-1
TGTGCCAGCAGTGAATCGGGACAGGGAGCTTTCTTT,CASSESGQGAFF,TRBD1,.,TRBJ1-1,12,TRBV2
TGTGCCACCAGTGATCCCAGGGGGGACCTTTATGGCTACACCTTC,CATSDPRGDLYGYTF,TRBD1,.,TRBJ1-2,15,TRBV24-1
TGTGCCAGCAGCTTAGGGGGGCAGGGCCGAATATTCTATGGCTACACCTTC,CASSLGGQGRIFYGYTF,.,.,TRBJ1-2,17,TRBV7-6
TGTGCCAGCGGGACACACTCCTACGAGCAGTACTTC,CASGTHSYEQYF,.,.,TRBJ2-7,12,TRBV2
TGTGCCAGCAGTGAGATAGGTCACAGCTCTGGAAACACCATATATTTT,CASSEIGHSSGNTIYF,.,.,TRBJ1-3,16,TRBV6-1
TGTGCCAGCACGGGGGTATATAATTCACCCCTCCACTTT,CASTGVYNSPLHF,.,.,TRBJ1-6,13,TRBV2
TGTGCCAGCAGCGTACAGGGTGACAATGAAAAACTGTTTTTT,CASSVQGDNEKLFF,.,.,TRBJ1-4,14,TRBV7-9
TGTGCCAGCAAGGGACAGGGGGAGACCCAGTACTTC,CASKGQGETQYF,TRBD1,.,TRBJ2-5,12,TRBV6-5
TGCAGCTCAGATTGGACGGGTCGGAGCCCAGATACGCAGTATTTT,CSSDWTGRSPDTQYF,.,.,TRBJ2-3,15,TRBV29-1
TGTGCCAGCAGCCCCCCCGGAGGGAATAACTATGGCTACACCTTC,CASSPPGGNNYGYTF,.,.,TRBJ1-2,15,TRBV5-5
TGTGCCAGCAGTGTAAACGGACAGGGGGCAGGTACTGAAGCTTTCTTT,CASSVNGQGAGTEAFF,TRBD1,.,TRBJ1-1,16,TRBV6-1
TGTGCCAGCAGTTACTCGCAGGCCACAACTAATGAAAAACTGTTTTTT,CASSYSQATTNEKLFF,.,.,TRBJ1-4,16,TRBV6-5
TGTGCCAGTAGTATGGATCTCTTTGGTAACACTGAAGCTTTCTTT,CASSMDLFGNTEAFF,.,.,TRBJ1-1,15,TRBV19
TGTGCCAGCAGCCCTAGGTCGGTCGGCGAGCAGTACTTC,CASSPRSVGEQYF,.,.,TRBJ2-7,13,TRBV11-2
TGTGCCAGCAGTTCCCGGGACCGAGCAAATCAGCCCCAGCATTTT,CASSSRDRANQPQHF,.,.,TRBJ1-5,15,TRBV27
TGTGCCAGCAGCGGTGAGACCCAGTACTTC,CASSGETQYF,.,.,TRBJ2-5,10,TRBV4-2
TGCAGTGCTAGTGGTTCAGGGACGCACTCTGAAGCTTTCTTT,CSASGSGTHSEAFF,.,.,TRBJ1-1,14,TRBV20-1
TGTGCCACCTACCGACAGGGGGCAAGTGAGCAGTTCTTC,CATYRQGASEQFF,TRBD1,.,TRBJ2-1,13,TRBV3-1/TRBV3-2
TGCGCCAGCAGTAGCGGGGCTGGGTCCTACAATGAGCAGTTCTTC,CASSSGAGSYNEQFF,TRBD2,once,TRBJ2-1,15,TRBV5-1
TGCGCCAGCAGCGGGGGGGTAAGCTCCAGCACAGATACGCAGTATTTT,CASSGGVSSSTDTQYF,TRBD2,.,TRBJ2-3,16,TRBV5-1
TGTGCCAGCAGTTACTCGAGGGGCCCAGGCGATTCACCCCTCCACTTT,CASSYSRGPGDSPLHF,.,.,TRBJ1-6,16,TRBV6-6
TGTGCCAGCAGTGAAGGATGGCGAGGGCAGCCCCAGCATTTT,CASSEGWRGQPQHF,.,.,TRBJ1-5,14,TRBV2
TGTGCCAGCAGCGGAGACCGAGGGGCTAATGAAAAACTGTTTTTT,CASSGDRGANEKLFF,.,once,TRBJ1-4,15,TRBV9
TGTGCCAGCAGCGTAGGCGCAGACAGTCGGACCCAGTACTTC,CASSVGADSRTQYF,.,.,TRBJ2-5,14,TRBV9
TGTGCCAGCAGCATCTCGGCAGCAAGCTATGGCTACACCTTC,CASSISAASYGYTF,.,.,TRBJ1-2,14,TRBV7-9
TGTGCCAGCAGCCCCGGACCGGGGAGAGACAATGAGCAGTTCTTC,CASSPGPGRDNEQFF,.,.,TRBJ2-1,15,TRBV7-2
TGTGCCAGCTCTCAACAGGGTTCGTGGACTGAAGCTTTCTTT,CASSQQGSWTEAFF,.,once,TRBJ1-1,14,TRBV27
TGTGCCAGCAGTGTTCAGGGGCCTAATGAAAAACTGTTTTTT,CASSVQGPNEKLFF,.,.,TRBJ1-4,14,TRBV2